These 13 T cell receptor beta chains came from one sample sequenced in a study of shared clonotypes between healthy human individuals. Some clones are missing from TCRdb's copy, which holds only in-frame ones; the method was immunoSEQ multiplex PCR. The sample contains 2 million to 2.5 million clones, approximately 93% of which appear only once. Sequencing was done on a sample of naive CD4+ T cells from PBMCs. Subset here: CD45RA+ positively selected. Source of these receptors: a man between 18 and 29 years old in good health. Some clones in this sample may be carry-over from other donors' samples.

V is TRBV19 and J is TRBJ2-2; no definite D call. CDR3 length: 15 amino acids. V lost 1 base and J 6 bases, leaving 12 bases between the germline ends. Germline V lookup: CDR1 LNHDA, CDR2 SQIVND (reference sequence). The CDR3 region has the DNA TGTGCCAGTAGTATAGTTCGGTCGACGGCCGGGGAGCTGTTTTTT. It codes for CASSIVRSTAGELFF.

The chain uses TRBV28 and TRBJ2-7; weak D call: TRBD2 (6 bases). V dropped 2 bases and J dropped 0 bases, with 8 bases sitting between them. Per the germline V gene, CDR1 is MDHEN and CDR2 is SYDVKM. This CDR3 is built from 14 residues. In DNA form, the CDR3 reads TGTGCCAGCAGTTTAGGGGGGTTCTCCTACGAGCAGTACTTC. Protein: CASSLGGFSYEQYF.

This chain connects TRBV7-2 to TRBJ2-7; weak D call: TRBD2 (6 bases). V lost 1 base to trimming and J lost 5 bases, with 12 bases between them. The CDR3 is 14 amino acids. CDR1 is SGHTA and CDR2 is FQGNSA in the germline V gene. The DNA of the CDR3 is TGTGCCAGCAGCTTAGAGCAGCGGGTTAACGAGCAGTACTTC. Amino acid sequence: CASSLEQRVNEQYF. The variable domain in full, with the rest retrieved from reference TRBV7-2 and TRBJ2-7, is GAGVSQSPSNKVTEKGKDVELRCDPISGHTALYWYRQSLGQGLEFLIYFQGNSAPDKSGLPSDRFSAERTGGSVSTLTIQRTQQEDSAVYLCASSLEQRVNEQYFGPGTRLTVT.

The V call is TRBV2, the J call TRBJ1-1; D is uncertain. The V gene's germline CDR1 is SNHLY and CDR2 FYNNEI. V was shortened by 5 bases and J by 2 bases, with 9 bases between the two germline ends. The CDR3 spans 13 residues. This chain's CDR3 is CASSQVLNTEAFF. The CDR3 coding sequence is TGTGCCAGCAGTCAGGTGCTTAACACTGAAGCTTTCTTT.

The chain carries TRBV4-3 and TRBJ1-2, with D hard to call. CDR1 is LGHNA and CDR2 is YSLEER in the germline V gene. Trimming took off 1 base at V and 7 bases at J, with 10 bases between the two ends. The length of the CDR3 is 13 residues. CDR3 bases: TGCGCCAGCAGCCAAGTTCGATCCTCTGGCTACACCTTC. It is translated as CASSQVRSSGYTF.

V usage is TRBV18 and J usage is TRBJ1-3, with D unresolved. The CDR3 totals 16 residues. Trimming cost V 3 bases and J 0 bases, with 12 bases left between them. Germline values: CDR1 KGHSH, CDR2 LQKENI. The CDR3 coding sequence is TGTGCCAGCTCACCGGGTCAGGTCCACTCTGGAAACACCATATATTTT. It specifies CASSPGQVHSGNTIYF.

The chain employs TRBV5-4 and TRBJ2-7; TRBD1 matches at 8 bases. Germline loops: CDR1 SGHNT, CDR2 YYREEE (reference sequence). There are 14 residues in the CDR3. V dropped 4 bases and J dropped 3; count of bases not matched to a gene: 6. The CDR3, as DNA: TGTGCCAGCAGCATCCAGGGGGCGAGCTACGAGCAGTACTTC. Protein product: CASSIQGASYEQYF.

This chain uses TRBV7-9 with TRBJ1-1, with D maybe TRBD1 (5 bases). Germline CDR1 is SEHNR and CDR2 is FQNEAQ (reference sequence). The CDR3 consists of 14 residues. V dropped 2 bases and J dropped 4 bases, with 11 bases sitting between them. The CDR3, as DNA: TGTGCCAGCAGCTTATCTATGGGGGGCACTGAAGCTTTCTTT. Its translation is CASSLSMGGTEAFF.

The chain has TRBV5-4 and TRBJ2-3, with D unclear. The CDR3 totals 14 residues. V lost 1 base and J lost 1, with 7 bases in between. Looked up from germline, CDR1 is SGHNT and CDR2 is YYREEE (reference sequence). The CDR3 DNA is TGTGCCAGCAGCTTGTTACTCCGCACAGATACGCAGTATTTT. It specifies CASSLLLRTDTQYF.

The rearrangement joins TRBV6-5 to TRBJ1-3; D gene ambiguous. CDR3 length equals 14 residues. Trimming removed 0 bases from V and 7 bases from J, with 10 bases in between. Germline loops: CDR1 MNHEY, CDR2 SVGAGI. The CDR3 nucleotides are TGTGCCAGCAGTTACTCGACGACGGCTAACACCATATATTTT. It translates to CASSYSTTANTIYF.

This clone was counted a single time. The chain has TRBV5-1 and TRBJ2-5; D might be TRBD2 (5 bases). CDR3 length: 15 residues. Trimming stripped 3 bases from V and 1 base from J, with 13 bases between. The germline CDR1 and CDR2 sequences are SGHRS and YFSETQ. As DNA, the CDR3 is TGCGCCAGCAGCTCCGGACCCGCGGGCCAAGAGACCCAGTACTTC. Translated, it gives CASSSGPAGQETQYF. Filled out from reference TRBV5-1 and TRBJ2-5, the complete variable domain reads KAGVTQTPRYLIKTRGQQVTLSCSPISGHRSVSWYQQTPGQGLQFLFEYFSETQRNKGNFPGRFSGRQFSNSRSEMNVSTLELGDSALYLCASSSGPAGQETQYFGPGTRLLVL.

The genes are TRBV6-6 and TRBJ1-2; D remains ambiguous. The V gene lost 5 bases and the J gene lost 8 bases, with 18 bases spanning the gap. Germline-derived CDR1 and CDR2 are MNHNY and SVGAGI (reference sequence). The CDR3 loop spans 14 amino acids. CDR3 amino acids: CASSATALALGYTF. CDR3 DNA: TGTGCCAGCAGTGCAACAGCGTTGGCCTTGGGCTACACCTTC.

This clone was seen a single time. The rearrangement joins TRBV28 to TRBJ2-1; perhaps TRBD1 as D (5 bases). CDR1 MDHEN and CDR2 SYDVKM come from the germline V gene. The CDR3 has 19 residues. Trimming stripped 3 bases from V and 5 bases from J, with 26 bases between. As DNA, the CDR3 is TGTGCCAGCAGTTTCTCGTGGCAGGGATCACCAACAACAAACAATGAGCAGTTCTTC. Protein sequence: CASSFSWQGSPTTNNEQFF.